These 3 T cell receptor beta chains came from one sample sequenced in a study of T cell clonotyping in hematopoietic cell transplantation. Some clones are missing from TCRdb's copy, which holds only in-frame ones; the method was immunoSEQ multiplex PCR. The sample has 70,000 or so clones, 94% seen once. The sample was peripheral blood mononuclear cells. Receptors were obtained from a middle-aged man in good health. Some clones in this sample may be carry-over from other donors' samples.

The J gene is TRBJ2-7, the V gene TRBV11-2, with 7 bases fitting TRBD2. Trimming at V came to 0 bases and at J to 0 bases, leaving 2 bases not matched to a gene. Germline values: CDR1 SGHAT, CDR2 FQNNGV. The CDR3 extends over 15 amino acids. This CDR3 reads CASSLERGSSYEQYF. For the CDR3, the DNA is TGTGCCAGCAGCTTAGAGCGGGGGAGCTCCTACGAGCAGTACTTC.

This chain uses TRBV11-3 with TRBJ1-6; D perhaps matches TRBD1 (5 bases). From germline, CDR1 is SGHNT and CDR2 YENEEA. The V and J ends lost 2 bases and 8 bases respectively, with 10 bases between them. CDR3 length equals 14 residues. CDR3 DNA: TGTGCCAGCAGCTTATCTGGGGACGATTCACCCCTCCACTTT. It translates to CASSLSGDDSPLHF.

The V call is TRBV28, the J call TRBJ2-3; no definite D call. This CDR3 spans 13 amino acids. The V end lost 2 bases, the J end lost 2 bases, and 5 bases lay between the germline ends. Germline values: CDR1 MDHEN, CDR2 SYDVKM. In DNA form, the CDR3 reads TGTGCCAGCAGTTTACAGTACACAGATACGCAGTATTTT. Its translation: CASSLQYTDTQYF.